These T cell receptor beta chains were read from a single sample in a study of blood T cells in healthy people across ages. Each CDR3 protein gets one entry after TCRdb re-called the 5' RACE reads with MiXCR. The top ten clones hold around 18% of a sample with 650,000 to 950,000 distinct CDR3 sequences, around 45% of them seen once. The specimen was blood. Every receptor here comes from a man between 60 and 75 years old in good health. The CDR3 runs from the conserved cysteine through the conserved F or W. The D gene is left open where the match is weak. Size is omitted from some rows. Given values are once, few, many or a class for expanded clones.

j_call clone_size v_call d_call cdr3_aa cdr3_nt
TRBJ2-4 few TRBV5-3 NA CARSFRTRLPINIQYF TGTGCCAGAAGCTTCAGAACCAGACTGCCTATAAACATTCAGTACTTC
TRBJ2-5 NA TRBV20-1 TRBD1 CSARFPGQVVWEQYF TGCAGTGCTAGATTCCCGGGACAGGTAGTTTGGGAGCAGTACTTC
TRBJ2-5 NA TRBV3-1 NA CASRGGVQETQYF TGTGCCAGCCGAGGGGGGGTCCAAGAGACCCAGTACTTC
TRBJ2-1 NA TRBV19 TRBD2 CASSNAGRGNNEQFF TGTGCCAGTAGTAACGCAGGGAGGGGAAACAATGAGCAGTTCTTC
TRBJ2-1 NA TRBV4-1 NA CASSQVGGYNFYNEQFF TGCGCCAGCAGCCAAGTGGGTGGATACAATTTCTACAATGAGCAGTTCTTC
TRBJ2-7 NA TRBV12-3/TRBV12-4 NA CASSLENAAYEQYF TGTGCCAGCAGTTTAGAAAACGCCGCCTACGAGCAGTACTTC
TRBJ2-7 few TRBV4-3 TRBD1 CASSQARQGAEEQYF TGCGCCAGCAGCCAAGCGAGACAGGGGGCAGAGGAGCAGTACTTC
TRBJ2-3 few TRBV6-5 NA CASRAPGTDTQYF TGTGCCAGCAGGGCCCCGGGGACAGATACGCAGTATTTT
TRBJ1-2 few TRBV5-8 NA CASSLFERFGYTF TGTGCCAGCAGCTTGTTCGAGCGGTTCGGCTACACCTTC
TRBJ2-7 NA TRBV5-5 NA CASSLAGNLLSEQYF TGTGCCAGCAGCTTGGCCGGGAACTTGCTCTCCGAGCAGTACTTC
TRBJ2-3 NA TRBV4-1 NA CASSQGGAGTQYF TGCGCCAGCAGCCAAGGTGGGGCAGGAACGCAGTATTTT
TRBJ2-3 NA TRBV11-3 TRBD1 CASTFRGDTQYF TGTGCCAGCACCTTCAGGGGGGATACGCAGTATTTT
TRBJ2-6 few TRBV5-1 NA CASSLARAGANVLTF TGCGCCAGCAGCTTGGCCCGGGCTGGGGCCAACGTCCTGACTTTC
TRBJ1-2 NA TRBV3-1 NA CASSFKDGYTF TGTGCCAGCAGCTTCAAGGATGGCTACACCTTC
TRBJ2-7 NA TRBV6-6 NA CASSRGTPLYEQYF TGTGCCAGCAGTCGCGGGACACCACTCTACGAGCAGTACTTC
TRBJ2-4 few TRBV7-2 TRBD1 CASSLNTGGGNIQYF TGTGCCAGCAGCTTAAACACAGGGGGCGGGAACATTCAGTACTTC
TRBJ2-1 once TRBV4-1 TRBD1 CASSHVGQGNNEQFF TGCGCCAGCAGCCATGTGGGACAGGGCAACAATGAGCAGTTCTTC
TRBJ2-7 NA TRBV7-2 NA CASSAPPGHYEQYF TGTGCCAGCAGCGCCCCCCCAGGGCACTACGAGCAGTACTTC
TRBJ2-1 few TRBV12-3/TRBV12-4 NA CATTSALNEQFF TGTGCCACCACGTCGGCCCTCAATGAGCAGTTCTTC
TRBJ2-7 NA TRBV5-1 TRBD2 CASSLVAGGHEQYF TGCGCCAGCAGCTTGGTAGCGGGGGGCCACGAGCAGTACTTC
TRBJ2-7 few TRBV2 TRBD1 CASSDRPRQGYEQYF TGTGCCAGCAGTGACCGACCTAGACAGGGATACGAGCAGTACTTC
TRBJ1-5 NA TRBV4-1 NA CASSQESNSNQPQHF TGCGCCAGCAGCCAAGAGAGTAATAGCAATCAGCCCCAGCATTTT
TRBJ2-1 NA TRBV6-5 NA CASSPSGQRYNEQFF TGTGCCAGCAGTCCTTCAGGACAGCGCTACAATGAGCAGTTCTTC
TRBJ2-2 NA TRBV7-2 TRBD2 CASSLGGGWTGELFF TGTGCCAGCAGCTTGGGCGGGGGGTGGACCGGGGAGCTGTTTTTT
TRBJ2-3 once TRBV12-3/TRBV12-4 TRBD1 CASSFTGASPDTQYF TGTGCCAGCAGTTTCACAGGGGCTTCCCCAGATACGCAGTATTTT
TRBJ2-3 NA TRBV10-3 TRBD2 CAITRVAGGPLTDTQYF TGTGCCATCACCAGAGTAGCGGGGGGACCTCTCACAGATACGCAGTATTTT
TRBJ2-1 once TRBV5-1 TRBD2 CASSLSGGNSYNEQFF TGCGCCAGCAGCTTAAGCGGGGGGAACTCCTACAATGAGCAGTTCTTC
TRBJ1-1 NA TRBV6-6 NA CASSSLQRHTNTEAFF TGTGCCAGCAGTTCTCTCCAGCGACACACGAACACTGAAGCTTTCTTT
TRBJ2-4 once TRBV5-6 NA CASSLSWLKNIQYF TGTGCCAGCAGCTTGTCATGGCTCAAAAACATTCAGTACTTC
TRBJ2-7 NA TRBV9 NA CASSVGLEGYEQYF TGTGCCAGCAGCGTGGGACTCGAGGGCTACGAGCAGTACTTC
TRBJ2-5 many TRBV6-1 NA CASTPGHSSETQYF TGTGCCAGCACTCCGGGACACTCTTCAGAGACCCAGTACTTC
TRBJ2-3 few TRBV11-2 TRBD2 CASSFGGGDTDTQYF TGTGCCAGCAGCTTCGGGGGAGGGGATACAGATACGCAGTATTTT
TRBJ2-3 many TRBV27 TRBD1 CASSPGGYSSDTQYF TGTGCCAGCAGTCCAGGGGGCTACTCGTCAGATACGCAGTATTTT
TRBJ2-3 NA TRBV20-1 NA CSARDPERQGSDTQYF TGCAGTGCTAGAGATCCGGAGCGCCAGGGATCAGATACGCAGTATTTT
TRBJ1-4 NA TRBV3-1 NA CASSQESRWLNEKLFF TGTGCCAGCAGCCAAGAATCTCGCTGGCTTAATGAAAAACTGTTTTTT
TRBJ2-1 NA TRBV11-1 TRBD2 CASSPMGSGGNNEQFF TGTGCCAGCAGCCCAATGGGTAGCGGGGGAAACAATGAGCAGTTCTTC
TRBJ2-5 NA TRBV19 NA CASMGALEQYF TGTGCCAGTATGGGGGCTCTTGAGCAGTACTTC
TRBJ2-5 many TRBV10-3 NA CAISPTSEETQYF TGTGCCATCAGCCCCACATCTGAAGAGACCCAGTACTTC
TRBJ1-5 NA TRBV6-5 NA CASRKGIRSNQPQHF TGTGCCAGCAGGAAGGGGATTAGGAGCAATCAGCCCCAGCATTTT
TRBJ2-1 NA TRBV7-6 TRBD1 CASSIGQGARNEQFF TGTGCCAGCAGCATTGGACAGGGGGCGAGGAATGAGCAGTTCTTC
TRBJ2-7 few TRBV12-3/TRBV12-4 NA CASSLVAHEQYF TGTGCCAGCAGTTTAGTTGCCCACGAGCAGTACTTC
TRBJ2-3 NA TRBV6-1 NA CASSERGDTQYF TGTGCCAGCAGTGAAAGGGGAGATACGCAGTATTTT
TRBJ2-5 NA TRBV6-6 NA CASSYRAIGSQETQYF TGTGCCAGCAGTTATAGGGCCATTGGGTCCCAAGAGACCCAGTACTTC
TRBJ2-7 NA TRBV7-9 NA CASSLPFGYEQYF TGTGCCAGCAGCCTACCCTTCGGCTACGAGCAGTACTTC
TRBJ2-3 once TRBV7-2 NA CASSLVTGPNTQYF TGTGCCAGCAGCTTAGTCACGGGGCCTAATACGCAGTATTTT
TRBJ2-1 NA TRBV9 NA CASSVEPPHNEQFF TGTGCCAGCAGCGTAGAACCCCCCCACAATGAGCAGTTCTTC
TRBJ2-7 NA TRBV20-1 NA CSARLPDRGCNEQYF TGCAGTGCTAGGTTACCGGACAGAGGTTGCAATGAGCAGTACTTC
TRBJ1-1 NA TRBV20-1 NA CSARDIHRPGAEAFF TGCAGTGCTAGAGATATTCATCGGCCTGGGGCTGAAGCTTTCTTT
TRBJ2-5 few TRBV10-2 NA CASSESGQTQYF TGCGCCAGCAGTGAGTCGGGTCAGACCCAGTACTTC
TRBJ1-4 NA TRBV11-2 NA CASSAGPWNEKLFF TGTGCCAGCAGCGCCGGGCCCTGGAATGAAAAACTGTTTTTT
TRBJ2-7 few TRBV5-1 NA CASSPQGLGDYEQYF TGCGCCAGCAGCCCACAGGGTTTGGGTGACTACGAGCAGTACTTC
TRBJ1-4 many TRBV11-2 NA CASSRSEKLFF TGTGCCAGCAGCCGGTCTGAAAAACTGTTTTTT
TRBJ2-1 NA TRBV9 TRBD2 CASSPTGLPNEQFF TGTGCCAGCAGCCCGACGGGACTACCCAATGAGCAGTTCTTC